These 14 T cell receptor beta chains came from one sample sequenced in a study of T cell repertoires in aging, cancer and after chemotherapy. TCR beta rearrangements were amplified from peripheral blood genomic DNA. A mixed TRB-A/B primer pool amplified rearranged TRB by multiplex touch-down PCR. MiXCR, run by TCRdb on the multiplex PCR reads, gives a single entry per CDR3 protein. Of 7,000 to 9,500 distinct CDR3 sequences detected, 20% to 25% appear once; the ten largest clones hold 12% to 15%. Sequencing input: blood. The receptors were sampled from a human donor with a blood cancer. The donor label of this sample is uncertain.

Relative to its sample, this clonotype is medium-sized. J is TRBJ2-2 and V is TRBV19; tentatively, D is TRBD2 (6 bases). Deletions cut 7 bases from V and 6 bases from J, with 12 bases between. Germline V CDR1 and CDR2: LNHDA, SQIVND (reference sequence). The CDR3 totals 13 residues. The DNA for the CDR3 is TGTGCCAGTACCTCCACGGGGGCCGGGGAGCTGTTTTTT. Encoded protein: CASTSTGAGELFF.

This chain connects TRBV5-1 to TRBJ2-1, with D maybe TRBD2 (6 bases). Germline V CDR1 and CDR2: SGHRS, YFSETQ. Trimming took off 3 bases at V and 0 bases at J, with 10 bases between the two ends. This CDR3 has 15 residues. CDR3 DNA: TGCGCCAGCAGCTCTGACGGGAGCTCCTACAATGAGCAGTTCTTC. Amino acid sequence: CASSSDGSSYNEQFF.

This clonotype is medium-sized (0.01 to 0.1%) within its sample. The J gene is TRBJ2-3, the V gene TRBV5-4; D is ambiguous. The CDR3 runs to 12 residues. With 4 bases removed from V and 5 bases from J, the gap between germline ends came to 8 bases. CDR1 is SGHNT, CDR2 YYREEE, per germline (reference sequence). CDR3 DNA: TGTGCCAGCAGCCCCACGTTAGATACGCAGTATTTT. It translates to CASSPTLDTQYF. Supplemented by reference TRBV5-4 and TRBJ2-3, the full variable domain reads ETGVTQSPTHLIKTRGQQVTLRCSSQSGHNTVSWYQQALGQGPQFIFQYYREEENGRGNFPPRFSGLQFPNYSSELNVNALELDDSALYLCASSPTLDTQYFGPGTRLTVL.

This chain links TRBV7-9 with TRBJ1-2, with unresolved D. The germline V gene has CDR1 SEHNR and CDR2 FQNEAQ (reference sequence). The CDR3 consists of 15 residues. Trimming took off 1 base at V and 3 bases at J, with 12 bases between the two ends. Here the CDR3 DNA reads TGTGCCAGCAGCTTAGTTGGTGCTAGCGACTATGGCTACACCTTC. The encoded protein is CASSLVGASDYGYTF.

A note on this clonotype: Just one base apart from a much larger clone, this may be a read error. This chain uses TRBV27 with TRBJ2-7; TRBD1 matches at 12 bases. This CDR3 spans 14 amino acids. The ends lost 4 bases at V and 7 bases at J; junction bases unmatched: 5. Germline loops: CDR1 MNHEY, CDR2 SMNVEV (reference sequence). CDR3 sequence (DNA): TGTGCCAGCAGTTCGGGACAGGGGGCGCAGGAGCAGTACTTC. This gives the protein CASSSGQGAQEQYF.

This clonotype ranks as medium-sized. V gene TRBV5-5 combines with J gene TRBJ1-4; D possibly corresponds to TRBD1 (5 bases). The CDR3 is 15 amino acids. V was trimmed by 0 bases and J by 8 bases, leaving 14 bases between them. From germline, CDR1 is SGHKS and CDR2 YYEKEE (reference sequence). CDR3 nucleotide sequence: TGTGCCAGCAGCTTGGGTGGGCAGGGAAGCGAAAAACTGTTTTTT. It yields the protein CASSLGGQGSEKLFF.

This clonotype was recorded a few times. The chain has TRBV6-2 or TRBV6-3 and TRBJ1-1, with unresolved D. V shed 7 bases and J shed 5 bases, with 8 bases lying between them. The germline V gene has CDR1 MNHEY and CDR2 SVGEGT. CDR3 size: 11 residues. CDR3 DNA sequence: TGTGCCAGCAATAGGGAGACTGAAGCTTTCTTT. Its translation: CASNRETEAFF.

This clonotype is medium-sized. This chain connects TRBV19 to TRBJ1-2; 7 bases line up with TRBD1. Germline V gene sequence: CDR1 LNHDA, CDR2 SQIVND (reference sequence). The CDR3 has 14 amino acids. V lost 3 bases and J lost 4; bases outside the gene matches: 5. CDR3 DNA sequence: TGTGCCAGTAGTATGAAGTGGGACAGCTATGGCTACACCTTC. It codes for CASSMKWDSYGYTF.

This clonotype was counted only a few times. J is TRBJ1-6 and V is TRBV5-1; D gene uncertain. V lost 1 base and J 1 base, leaving 3 bases between the germline ends. Germline-derived CDR1 and CDR2 are SGHRS and YFSETQ. The CDR3 is made up of 14 amino acids. CDR3 nucleotides: TGCGCCAGCAGCTTGTGGTCCTATAATTCACCCCTCCACTTT. It encodes CASSLWSYNSPLHF.

This clonotype qualifies as medium-sized. The chain's CDR3 is CASSSHRGRGTEAFF. The CDR3 DNA follows: TGTGCCAGTAGTAGTCATAGGGGGCGCGGCACTGAAGCTTTCTTT. This sequence joins TRBV19 and TRBJ1-1; TRBD1 agrees at 7 bases. V shed 4 bases and J 4 bases; nucleotides not matched to a gene: 9. CDR1 is LNHDA and CDR2 is SQIVND in the germline V gene (reference sequence). CDR3 length: 15 residues.

The chain is built from TRBV20-1 and TRBJ2-1; TRBD2 matches at 8 bases. Looked up from germline, CDR1 is DFQATT and CDR2 is SNEGSKA (reference sequence). CDR3 length: 15 amino acids. The junction had 9 bases not matched to a gene; V was cut back by 4 bases and J by 4 bases. The CDR3 is CSATESGSLYNEQFF. Written as DNA, the CDR3 is TGCAGTGCTACCGAAAGCGGGAGCCTTTACAATGAGCAGTTCTTC.

This clonotype came up once. The chain uses TRBV7-6 and TRBJ2-3; D not certain. CDR3 length: 15 amino acids. Trimming left V 4 bases short and J 3 bases short, with 14 bases between. From germline, CDR1 is SGHVS and CDR2 FNYEAQ. CDR3 residues: CASSSDSLRTDTQYF. CDR3 in DNA: TGTGCCAGCAGCTCCGACTCCCTGAGGACAGATACGCAGTATTTT.

The chain employs TRBV30 and TRBJ2-7; 7 nucleotides line up with TRBD1. The CDR3 contains 12 residues. V was pared by 5 bases and J by 0 bases, with 1 base of the junction left unmatched. Germline V lookup: CDR1 GTSNPN, CDR2 SVGIG (reference sequence). The CDR3 coding sequence is TGTGCCTGGGGACAGGTCTCCTACGAGCAGTACTTC. Translation gives CAWGQVSYEQYF. Looking up the rest from reference TRBV30 and TRBJ2-7 gives the full variable domain: SQTIHQWPATLVQPVGSPLSLECTVEGTSNPNLYWYRQAAGRGLQLLFYSVGIGQISSEVPQNLSASRPQDRQFILSSKKLLLSDSGFYLCAWGQVSYEQYFGPGTRLTVT.

The chain joins TRBV5-3 to TRBJ1-5; D might be TRBD1 (5 bases). TRBV5-3 counts as an open reading frame of uncertain function. The CDR3 has 14 amino acids. Trimming removed 8 bases from V and 6 bases from J, with 18 bases in between. CDR3 nucleotide sequence: TGTGCCAGCCGGCTCAGGGATTATGGTCAGCCCCAGCATTTT. Residues: CASRLRDYGQPQHF.